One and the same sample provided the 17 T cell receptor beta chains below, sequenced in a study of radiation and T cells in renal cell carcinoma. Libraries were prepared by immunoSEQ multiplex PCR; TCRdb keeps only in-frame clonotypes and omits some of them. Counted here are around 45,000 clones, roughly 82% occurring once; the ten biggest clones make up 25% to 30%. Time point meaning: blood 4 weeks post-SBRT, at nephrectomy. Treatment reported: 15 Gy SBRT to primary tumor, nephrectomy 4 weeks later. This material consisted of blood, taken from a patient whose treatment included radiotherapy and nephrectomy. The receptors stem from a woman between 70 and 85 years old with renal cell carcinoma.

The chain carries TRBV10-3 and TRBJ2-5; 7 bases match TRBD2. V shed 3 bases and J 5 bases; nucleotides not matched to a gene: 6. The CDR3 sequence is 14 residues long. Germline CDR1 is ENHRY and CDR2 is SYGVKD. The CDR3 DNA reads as TGTGCCATCAGTGATTGGGAGGGTAAGGAGACCCAGTACTTC. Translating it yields CAISDWEGKETQYF.

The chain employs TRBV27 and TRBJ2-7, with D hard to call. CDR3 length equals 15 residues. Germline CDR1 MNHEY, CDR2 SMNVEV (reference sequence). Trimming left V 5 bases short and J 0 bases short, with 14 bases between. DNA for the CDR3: TGTGCCAGCAGTGGGGTTGGGGATAGCTCCTACGAGCAGTACTTC. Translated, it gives CASSGVGDSSYEQYF.

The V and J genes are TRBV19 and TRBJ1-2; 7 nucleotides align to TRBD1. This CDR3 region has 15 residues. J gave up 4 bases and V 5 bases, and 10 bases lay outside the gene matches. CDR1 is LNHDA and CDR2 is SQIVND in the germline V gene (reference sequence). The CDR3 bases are TGTGCCAGTAGTTCAGCAGGGGGATTCTTCTATGGCTACACCTTC. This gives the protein CASSSAGGFFYGYTF.

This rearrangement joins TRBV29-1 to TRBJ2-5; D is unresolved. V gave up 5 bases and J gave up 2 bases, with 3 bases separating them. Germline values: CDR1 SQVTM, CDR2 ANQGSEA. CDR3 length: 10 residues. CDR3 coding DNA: TGCAGCGTTTCGCAAGAGACCCAGTACTTC. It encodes CSVSQETQYF.

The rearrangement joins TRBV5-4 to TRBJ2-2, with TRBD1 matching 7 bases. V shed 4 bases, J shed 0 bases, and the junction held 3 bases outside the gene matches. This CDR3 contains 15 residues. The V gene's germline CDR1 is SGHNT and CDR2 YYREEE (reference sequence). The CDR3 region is CASSQGVTNTGELFF. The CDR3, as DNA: TGTGCCAGCAGCCAGGGGGTCACGAACACCGGGGAGCTGTTTTTT.

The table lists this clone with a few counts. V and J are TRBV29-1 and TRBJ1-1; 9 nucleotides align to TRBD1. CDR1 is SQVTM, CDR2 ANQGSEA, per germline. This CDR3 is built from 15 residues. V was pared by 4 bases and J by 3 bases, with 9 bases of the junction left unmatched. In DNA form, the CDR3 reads TGCAGCGTTGCTGGTACAGGGGGCGCGGACACTGAAGCTTTCTTT. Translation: CSVAGTGGADTEAFF.

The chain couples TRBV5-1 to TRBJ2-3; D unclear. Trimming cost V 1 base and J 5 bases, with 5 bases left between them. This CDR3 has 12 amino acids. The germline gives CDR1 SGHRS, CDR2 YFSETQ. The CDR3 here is CASSLSEDTQYF. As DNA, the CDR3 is TGCGCCAGCAGCTTGTCGGAAGATACGCAGTATTTT.

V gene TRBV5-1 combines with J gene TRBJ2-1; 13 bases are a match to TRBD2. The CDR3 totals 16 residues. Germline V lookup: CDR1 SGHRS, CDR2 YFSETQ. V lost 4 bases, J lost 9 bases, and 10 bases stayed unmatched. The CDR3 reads CASSPGWTSGSGEQFF. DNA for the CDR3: TGCGCCAGCAGCCCAGGGTGGACTAGCGGGAGCGGTGAGCAGTTCTTC.

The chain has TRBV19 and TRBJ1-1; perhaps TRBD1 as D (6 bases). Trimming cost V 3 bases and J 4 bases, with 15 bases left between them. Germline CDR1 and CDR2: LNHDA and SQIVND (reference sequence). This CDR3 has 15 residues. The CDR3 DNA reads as TGTGCCAGTAGTATTGGGGGGGGACAAATCACTGAAGCTTTCTTT. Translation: CASSIGGGQITEAFF.

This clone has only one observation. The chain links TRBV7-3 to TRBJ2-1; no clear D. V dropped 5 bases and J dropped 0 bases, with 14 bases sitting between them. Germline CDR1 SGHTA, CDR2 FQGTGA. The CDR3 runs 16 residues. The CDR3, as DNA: TGTGCCAGCAGCCCCCGGGCCTATAACTCCTACAATGAGCAGTTCTTC. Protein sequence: CASSPRAYNSYNEQFF. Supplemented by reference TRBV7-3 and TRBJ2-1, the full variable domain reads GAGVSQTPSNKVTEKGKYVELRCDPISGHTALYWYRQSLGQGPEFLIYFQGTGAADDSGLPNDRFFAVRPEGSVSTLKIQRTERGDSAVYLCASSPRAYNSYNEQFFGPGTRLTVL.

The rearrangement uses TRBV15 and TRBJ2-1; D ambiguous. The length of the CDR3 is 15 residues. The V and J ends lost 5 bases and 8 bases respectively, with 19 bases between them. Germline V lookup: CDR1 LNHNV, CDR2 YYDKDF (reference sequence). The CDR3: CATSAFSSLGHEQFF. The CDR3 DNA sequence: TGTGCCACCAGCGCCTTCAGCAGCCTGGGTCATGAGCAGTTCTTC. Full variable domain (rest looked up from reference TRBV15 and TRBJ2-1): DAMVIQNPRYQVTQFGKPVTLSCSQTLNHNVMYWYQQKSSQAPKLLFHYYDKDFNNEADTPDNFQSRRPNTSFCFLDIRSPGLGDTAMYLCATSAFSSLGHEQFFGPGTRLTVL.

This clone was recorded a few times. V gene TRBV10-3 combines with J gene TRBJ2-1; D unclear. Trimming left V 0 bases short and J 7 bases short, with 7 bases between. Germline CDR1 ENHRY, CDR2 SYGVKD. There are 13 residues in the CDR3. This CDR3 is CAISESVGNEQFF. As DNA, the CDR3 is TGTGCCATCAGTGAGTCGGTTGGGAATGAGCAGTTCTTC.

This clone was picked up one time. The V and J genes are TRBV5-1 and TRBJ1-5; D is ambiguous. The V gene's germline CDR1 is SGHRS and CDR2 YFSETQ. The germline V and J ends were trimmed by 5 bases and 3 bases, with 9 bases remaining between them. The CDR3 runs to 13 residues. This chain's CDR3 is CASRIGDNQPQHF. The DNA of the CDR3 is TGCGCCAGCAGAATCGGGGACAATCAGCCCCAGCATTTT.

The DNA for the CDR3 is TGCGCCAGCAGCTTGGGGCTAGCCCCTCGCACAGATACGCAGTATTTT. This encodes CASSLGLAPRTDTQYF. The gene calls are TRBV5-1 and TRBJ2-3; D possibly corresponds to TRBD2 (5 bases). The CDR3 consists of 16 residues. CDR1 is SGHRS, CDR2 YFSETQ, per germline. V was pared by 0 bases and J by 1 base, with 12 bases between.

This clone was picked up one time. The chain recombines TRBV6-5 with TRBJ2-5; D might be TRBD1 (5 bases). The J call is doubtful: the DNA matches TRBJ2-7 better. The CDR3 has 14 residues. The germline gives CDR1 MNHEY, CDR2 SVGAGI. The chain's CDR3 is CASSYGADSYEQYF. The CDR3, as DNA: TGTGCCAGCAGTTACGGGGCAGACTCCTACGAGCAGTACTTC.

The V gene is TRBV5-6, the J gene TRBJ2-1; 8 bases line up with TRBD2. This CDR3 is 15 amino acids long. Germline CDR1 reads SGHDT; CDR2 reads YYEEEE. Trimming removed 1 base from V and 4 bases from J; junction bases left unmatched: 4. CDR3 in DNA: TGTGCCAGCAGCTTGACTAGCGGTCGTTACAATGAGCAGTTCTTC. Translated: CASSLTSGRYNEQFF.

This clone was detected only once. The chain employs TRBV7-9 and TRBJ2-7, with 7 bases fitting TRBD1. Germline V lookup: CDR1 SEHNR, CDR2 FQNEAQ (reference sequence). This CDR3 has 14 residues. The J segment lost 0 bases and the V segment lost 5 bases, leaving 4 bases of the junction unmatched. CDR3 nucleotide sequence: TGTGCCAGCAGCAGTCGGGACAGCTCCTACGAGCAGTACTTC. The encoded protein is CASSSRDSSYEQYF.